The 18 T cell receptor beta chains listed next were all sequenced from one sample in a study of blood T cell repertoires in COVID-19. Sequencing used immunoSEQ multiplex PCR; TCRdb keeps in-frame clones, though not all of them. The table lists some 150,000 clones, approximately 84% of them singletons, with approximately 2.5% in the top ten. The material sequenced was peripheral blood. The receptors were sampled from a human donor with acute or convalescent COVID-19. The donor label of this sample is uncertain.

This clone has just a few counts. The CDR3 spells CASSQDYGTGGRQETQYF. For the CDR3, the DNA is TGTGCCAGCAGCCAAGATTACGGGACAGGGGGTAGGCAAGAGACCCAGTACTTC. V is TRBV3-1 (or the pseudogene TRBV3-2) and J is TRBJ2-5; 11 nucleotides align to TRBD1. V lost 0 bases to trimming and J lost 2 bases; unmatched junction nucleotides: 8. Looked up from germline, CDR1 is LGHDT and CDR2 is YNNKEL (reference sequence). This CDR3 is 18 amino acids long.

The V and J genes are TRBV14 and TRBJ2-3, with D perhaps matching TRBD2 (5 bases). Germline V lookup: CDR1 SGHDN, CDR2 FVKESK. The CDR3 loop spans 15 amino acids. V shed 1 base and J shed 1 base, with 9 bases lying between them. DNA of the CDR3: TGTGCCAGCAGCCAAGGTTGGGGAGGCACAGATACGCAGTATTTT. This encodes CASSQGWGGTDTQYF.

Points on this clone: A much more abundant neighbour one base away suggests this may be a read error. The sample holds other DNA sequences that translate to the same CDR3. The chain combines TRBV9 with TRBJ1-4, with a possible D match to TRBD1 (5 bases). This CDR3 is 15 amino acids long. Trimming took 2 bases from V and 7 from J, leaving 15 bases between them. In germline, CDR1 is SGDLS, CDR2 YYNGEE. The CDR3 loop reads CASSVDQGQGEKLFF. DNA for the CDR3: TGTGCCAGCAGCGTTGATCAGGGTCAGGGTGAAAAACTGTTTTTT.

CDR3 residues: CASSAGERGGYNEQFF. The DNA of the CDR3 is TGTGCCAGCAGCGCAGGGGAGCGGGGGGGCTACAATGAGCAGTTCTTC. The chain joins TRBV9 to TRBJ2-1; 10 nucleotides match TRBD2. V was clipped by 3 bases and J by 3 bases; unmatched bases: 6. In germline, CDR1 is SGDLS, CDR2 YYNGEE. CDR3 length equals 16 residues.

V usage is TRBV7-2 and J usage is TRBJ1-2; D remains ambiguous. The CDR3 contains 15 residues. CDR1 and CDR2 from the germline V gene are SGHTA and FQGNSA. The V end was cut by 0 bases, the J end by 2 bases, with 10 bases between. CDR3 sequence reads: CASSLASGLNYGYTF. CDR3 in DNA: TGTGCCAGCAGCTTAGCGTCGGGGTTAAACTATGGCTACACCTTC.

CDR3 sequence: CASSLVGTGNTDTQYF. CDR3 DNA sequence: TGTGCCAGCAGCTTGGTTGGGACAGGGAACACAGATACGCAGTATTTT. This chain joins TRBV5-4 and TRBJ2-3; 9 bases fit TRBD1. This CDR3 is 16 amino acids long. V lost 0 bases and J lost 2; bases outside the gene matches: 4. Germline V gene data show CDR1 as SGHNT and CDR2 as YYREEE (reference sequence).

The rearrangement joins TRBV29-1 to TRBJ2-1; TRBD1 might be the D (6 bases). The CDR3 runs to 14 residues. CDR1 and CDR2 (germline): SQVTM, ANQGSEA. V was pared by 5 bases and J by 2 bases, with 13 bases between. For the CDR3, the DNA is TGCAGCGTTTGGGTGGACAGCACCTACAATGAGCAGTTCTTC. This sequence encodes CSVWVDSTYNEQFF.

The V and J genes are TRBV18 and TRBJ1-4; weak D call: TRBD1 (6 bases). The CDR3 length is 16 residues. V was shortened by 4 bases and J by 2 bases, with 14 bases between the two germline ends. Germline-derived CDR1 and CDR2 are KGHSH and LQKENI. The CDR3 DNA reads TGTGCCAGCTCACAAGACAGGACCGGGACTAATGAAAAACTGTTTTTT. It is translated as CASSQDRTGTNEKLFF.

V usage is TRBV30 and J usage is TRBJ1-2, with a possible D match to TRBD1 (5 bases). V lost 4 bases and J 13 bases, leaving 16 bases between the germline ends. The germline V gene has CDR1 GTSNPN and CDR2 SVGIG (reference sequence). The CDR3 length is 11 residues. Here the CDR3 DNA reads TGTGCCTGGATGACGGGACTCTCTATCACCTTC. Amino acid sequence: CAWMTGLSITF.

The V gene is TRBV11-1, the J gene TRBJ2-7, with a weak D call TRBD1 (5 bases). The CDR3 consists of 13 residues. Trimming took 1 base from V and 3 from J, leaving 7 bases between them. In germline, CDR1 is SGHAT, CDR2 FQDESV (reference sequence). The CDR3 nucleotides are TGTGCCAGCAGCTTAGAAAGGGGCTACGAGCAGTACTTC. This translates into CASSLERGYEQYF.

This clone was seen once. The chain is built from TRBV2 and TRBJ1-2; 7 nucleotides agree with TRBD1. This CDR3 has 12 amino acids. Germline values: CDR1 SNHLY, CDR2 FYNNEI. The V gene end was trimmed by 6 bases and the J gene end by 4 bases; junction bases not matched to a gene: 2. CDR3 sequence reads: CASRGQFYGYTF. CDR3 DNA: TGTGCCAGCAGGGGACAGTTCTATGGCTACACCTTC.

The V and J genes are TRBV28 and TRBJ1-2; the D is unclear. The CDR3 extends over 13 amino acids. V gave up 3 bases and J gave up 2 bases, with 7 bases separating them. The germline CDR1 and CDR2 sequences are MDHEN and SYDVKM. For the CDR3, the DNA is TGTGCCAGCAGTTTCCCGGAGAACTATGGCTACACCTTC. Amino acid sequence: CASSFPENYGYTF.

The chain is built from TRBV6-2 or TRBV6-3 and TRBJ2-7; TRBD2 might be the D (6 bases). Germline CDR1 is MNHEY and CDR2 is SVGEGT. The CDR3 sequence is 13 residues long. With 0 bases removed from V and 6 bases from J, the gap between germline ends came to 9 bases. CDR3 in amino acids: CASSYSHGGEQYF. The CDR3 DNA reads TGTGCCAGCAGTTACTCGCACGGGGGCGAGCAGTACTTC.

In its sample, this clone was seen a few times. The chain couples TRBV9 to TRBJ1-5, with D possibly being TRBD1 (6 bases). Germline lookup yields CDR1 SGDLS and CDR2 YYNGEE. The V end was cut by 0 bases, the J end by 1 base, with 8 bases between. The CDR3 is 15 residues long. CDR3 bases: TGTGCCAGCAGCGTAGGAGACAGGAGCAATCAGCCCCAGCATTTT. It yields the protein CASSVGDRSNQPQHF.

The chain recombines TRBV4-2 with TRBJ2-3; 9 bases line up with TRBD1. Losses at the gene ends were 0 bases for V and 4 bases for J; bases not matched to a gene: 5. The CDR3 totals 16 residues. Germline V gene lookup returns CDR1 LGHNA and CDR2 YNFKEQ. The CDR3 sequence: CASSQEGDRAADTQYF. For the CDR3, the DNA is TGTGCCAGCAGCCAAGAGGGGGACAGGGCGGCAGATACGCAGTATTTT.

The chain couples TRBV9 to TRBJ1-2; no reliable D call. The germline gives CDR1 SGDLS, CDR2 YYNGEE. V shed 1 base and J shed 6 bases, with 13 bases lying between them. The CDR3 spans 14 residues. The CDR3 spells CASSVREYLDGYTF. The CDR3 DNA is TGTGCCAGCAGCGTAAGGGAGTATTTGGATGGCTACACCTTC.

The chain recombines TRBV28 with TRBJ2-3; a possible D gene is TRBD1 (5 bases). CDR1 is MDHEN and CDR2 is SYDVKM in the germline V gene. V lost 2 bases and J lost 6, with 15 bases in between. CDR3 length equals 15 residues. The CDR3 sequence is CASSLRADNSDTQYF. The CDR3 bases are TGTGCCAGCAGTTTACGGGCGGACAATTCTGATACGCAGTATTTT.

This chain joins TRBV19 and TRBJ1-2; 7 nucleotides match TRBD1. Per germline, CDR1 LNHDA and CDR2 SQIVND (reference sequence). This CDR3 contains 15 residues. V was pared by 4 bases and J by 0 bases, with 5 bases of the junction left unmatched. CDR3 sequence reads: CASSKQGKANYGYTF. The DNA for the CDR3 is TGTGCCAGTAGTAAACAGGGGAAGGCTAACTATGGCTACACCTTC.